Below, 5 T cell receptor beta chains from the same sample are listed, as sequenced in a study of T cells after posttransplantation cyclophosphamide. Libraries were prepared by immunoSEQ multiplex PCR; TCRdb keeps only in-frame clonotypes and omits some of them. The sample comprises about 52,000 clones, around 84% of which are singletons, and over 2.5% rests with the top ten. The sequenced sample was PBMCs. These receptors were obtained from a young man with a blood cancer, CMV-positive, and with a related stem cell donor.

The chain uses TRBV19 and TRBJ2-7; 9 positions agree with TRBD2. Germline trimming cut 5 bases from V and 4 bases from J; bases unmatched to any gene: 9. This CDR3 is built from 15 residues. Germline CDR1 reads LNHDA; CDR2 reads SQIVND (reference sequence). CDR3 sequence reads: CASSLTSGETYEQYF. CDR3 DNA: TGTGCCAGTAGTTTGACTAGCGGAGAAACGTACGAGCAGTACTTC.

This clone came up once. CDR3 loop: CASTAGFDYGYTF. CDR3 bases: TGCGCCAGCACGGCAGGCTTCGACTATGGCTACACCTTC. V gene TRBV4-3 combines with J gene TRBJ1-2; no reliable D call. Trimming left V 7 bases short and J 3 bases short, with 12 bases between. The germline gives CDR1 LGHNA, CDR2 YSLEER. The CDR3 spans 13 residues.

This clone was seen a few times. The J gene is TRBJ1-5, the V gene TRBV18; D is uncertain. CDR3 length equals 13 residues. The germline V and J ends were trimmed by 4 bases and 6 bases, with 10 bases remaining between them. Germline-derived CDR1 and CDR2 are KGHSH and LQKENI. The CDR3 DNA follows: TGTGCCAGCTCACAAGACTCTTTTCAGCCCCAGCATTTT. Protein: CASSQDSFQPQHF.

The chain links TRBV4-2 to TRBJ1-3; D is uncertain. In germline, CDR1 is LGHNA, CDR2 YNFKEQ. V was shortened by 4 bases and J by 2 bases, with 6 bases between the two germline ends. There are 13 residues in the CDR3. CDR3 bases: TGTGCCAGCAGCCGAGACACTGGAAACACCATATATTTT. Encoded protein: CASSRDTGNTIYF.

This rearrangement joins TRBV5-5 to TRBJ1-2; no definite D call. The CDR3 is made up of 13 amino acids. The germline V gene has CDR1 SGHKS and CDR2 YYEKEE (reference sequence). V lost 0 bases, J lost 3 bases, and 6 bases lay in between. CDR3 sequence: CASSLVGDYGYTF. The CDR3 DNA reads TGTGCCAGCAGCTTGGTGGGCGACTATGGCTACACCTTC.